The 21 T cell receptor beta chains presented below share a single source sample, sequenced in a study of T-cell memory formation after mild COVID-19. TCRdb redid the calling of the 5' RACE reads with MiXCR, one entry per CDR3 protein. Seen here are over 500,000 distinct CDR3 sequences, 17% observed once, and the top ten hold roughly 8%. The specimen sequenced was PBMCs or a T cell subset sorted from them (not recorded which). Source of these receptors: an adult woman who had mild COVID-19 (a few samples of this study predate the infection). Cell type and time point are not known.

The chain joins TRBV20-1 to TRBJ2-7; 8 nucleotides line up with TRBD2. This CDR3 spans 17 amino acids. The V and J ends lost 3 bases and 0 bases, in that order; junction bases with no gene match: 13. In germline, CDR1 is DFQATT, CDR2 SNEGSKA (reference sequence). The CDR3: CSARIQREGLDSYEQYF. The CDR3 DNA sequence: TGCAGTGCTAGGATCCAGCGCGAGGGACTAGACTCCTACGAGCAGTACTTC.

The V gene is TRBV7-6, the J gene TRBJ2-1; D perhaps matches TRBD2 (6 bases). Germline values: CDR1 SGHVS, CDR2 FNYEAQ. Trimming removed 4 bases from V and 13 bases from J, with 14 bases in between. The CDR3 runs to 12 residues. The DNA of the CDR3 is TGTGCCAGCAGCTCCTGGGACTCTCCCCAGTTCTTC. Protein: CASSSWDSPQFF.

V is TRBV12-3 or TRBV12-4 and J is TRBJ1-4, with D maybe TRBD1 (6 bases). The V end lost 6 bases, the J end lost 3 bases, and 11 bases lay between the germline ends. This CDR3 has 14 amino acids. CDR3 nucleotide sequence: TGTGCCAGCAGCCACACAGGGTCTAATGAAAAACTGTTTTTT. Encoded protein: CASSHTGSNEKLFF.

This sequence joins TRBV6-2 or TRBV6-3 and TRBJ1-5, with 10 bases fitting TRBD1. Germline assignment: CDR1 MNHEY and CDR2 SVGEGT. This CDR3 is built from 18 residues. Trimming removed 0 bases from V and 2 bases from J; junction bases left unmatched: 7. CDR3 nucleotides: TGTGCCAGCAGTTACTCAGGACAGGGGGTTCGTGGCAATCAGCCCCAGCATTTT. Protein: CASSYSGQGVRGNQPQHF.

J is TRBJ1-5 and V is TRBV20-1; D remains unclear. The CDR3 loop spans 13 amino acids. Trimming took 1 base from V and 5 from J, leaving 9 bases between them. Germline CDR1 and CDR2: DFQATT and SNEGSKA (reference sequence). CDR3 residues: CSARGMEHQPQHF. The CDR3 nucleotides are TGCAGTGCTAGAGGCATGGAGCATCAGCCCCAGCATTTT.

This clonotype was picked up a small number of times. This chain uses TRBV14 with TRBJ1-3; the D is unclear. Trimming left V 4 bases short and J 5 bases short, with 21 bases between. The germline V gene has CDR1 SGHDN and CDR2 FVKESK. There are 17 residues in the CDR3. CDR3 loop: CASSLGGPSLWRNTIYF. CDR3 coding DNA: TGTGCCAGCAGCCTAGGCGGGCCATCTCTTTGGCGAAACACCATATATTTT.

This sequence joins TRBV11-2 and TRBJ2-1; TRBD2 aligns across 7 bases. The CDR3 extends over 16 amino acids. With 4 bases clipped from V and 6 bases from J, the junction kept 12 bases outside the gene matches. Per germline, CDR1 SGHAT and CDR2 FQNNGV. CDR3 bases: TGTGCCAGCAGCTCCCCCCGGGACTACCTCCTCAATGAGCAGTTCTTC. The encoded protein is CASSSPRDYLLNEQFF.

This clonotype occurred a few times. The rearrangement links TRBV9 to TRBJ1-1, with D perhaps TRBD1 (6 bases). There are 14 residues in the CDR3. Trimming shortened V by 0 bases and J by 6 bases, and 12 bases separated the two germline ends. Per the germline V gene, CDR1 is SGDLS and CDR2 is YYNGEE. The CDR3 is CASSVGTARSEAFF. The CDR3 DNA reads as TGTGCCAGCAGCGTAGGGACAGCGAGATCTGAAGCTTTCTTT.

This clonotype was seen only a few times. V and J are TRBV20-1 and TRBJ2-3; unclear D gene. The V gene's germline CDR1 is DFQATT and CDR2 SNEGSKA (reference sequence). There are 14 residues in the CDR3. Trimming shortened V by 3 bases and J by 0 bases, and 10 bases separated the two germline ends. For the CDR3, the DNA is TGCAGTGCTAGGATTCCCGGAAGCACAGATACGCAGTATTTT. Amino acids: CSARIPGSTDTQYF.

This clonotype has at least ten counts. The CDR3 nucleotides read TGTGCCAGCAGCTTGACTAGCGGGACCAACTACAATGAGCAGTTCTTC. Protein product: CASSLTSGTNYNEQFF. V is TRBV7-6 and J is TRBJ2-1; the match to TRBD2 covers 11 bases. Germline V gene data show CDR1 as SGHVS and CDR2 as FNYEAQ. The CDR3 has 16 residues. V dropped 3 bases and J dropped 3; count of bases not matched to a gene: 4.

This chain joins TRBV7-2 and TRBJ1-2; maybe TRBD1 (6 bases). V lost 5 bases and J 0 bases, leaving 40 bases between the germline ends. Germline V gene sequence: CDR1 SGHTA, CDR2 FQGNSA. The CDR3 extends over 24 amino acids. CDR3 amino acids: CASSRPGGRVPLAALPHPNYGYTF. The CDR3 nucleotides read TGTGCCAGCAGCCGTCCCGGGGGGCGCGTTCCTCTTGCCGCCCTCCCTCATCCTAACTATGGCTACACCTTC.

The chain uses TRBV24-1 and TRBJ2-1; tentative D call: TRBD2 (5 bases). Trimming took 2 bases from V and 3 from J, leaving 10 bases between them. CDR3 length: 15 residues. Looked up from germline, CDR1 is KGHDR and CDR2 is SFDVKD. CDR3 sequence: CATSDYEGGYNEQFF. The CDR3 DNA sequence: TGTGCCACCAGTGATTATGAGGGTGGCTACAATGAGCAGTTCTTC.

In this sample, this clonotype turned up a few times. The V gene is TRBV29-1, the J gene TRBJ1-1; TRBD1 might be the D (5 bases). V lost 7 bases and J 2 bases, leaving 11 bases between the germline ends. CDR1 is SQVTM and CDR2 is ANQGSEA in the germline V gene. This CDR3 spans 12 amino acids. CDR3: CSGMTANTEAFF. CDR3 nucleotide sequence: TGCAGCGGAATGACAGCTAACACTGAAGCTTTCTTT.

This clonotype has a handful of counts. The V call is TRBV3-1, the J call TRBJ1-1, with 7 bases lining up with TRBD1. The germline CDR1 and CDR2 sequences are LGHDT and YNNKEL (reference sequence). The CDR3 totals 15 residues. V lost 5 bases, J lost 1 base, and 7 bases stayed unmatched. As DNA, the CDR3 is TGTGCCAGCAGCGCCTCCCACAGGGGGAACACTGAAGCTTTCTTT. Protein sequence: CASSASHRGNTEAFF.

The chain recombines TRBV12-3 or TRBV12-4 with TRBJ1-2; D might be TRBD1 (6 bases). The CDR3 consists of 15 residues. V was clipped by 7 bases and J by 0 bases, with 15 bases between them. CDR3 protein: CASIPPGGANYGYTF. In DNA, the CDR3 is TGTGCCAGCATCCCCCCGGGGGGCGCTAACTATGGCTACACCTTC.

This clonotype was seen a handful of times. CDR3 amino acids: CSVDTGGGGELFF. In DNA, the CDR3 is TGCAGCGTTGATACAGGGGGCGGCGGGGAGCTGTTTTTT. This rearrangement joins TRBV29-1 to TRBJ2-2; 9 bases line up with TRBD1. Germline assignment: CDR1 SQVTM and CDR2 ANQGSEA. After removal of 3 bases from V and 7 bases from J, the junction contained 3 bases not matched to a gene. The CDR3 covers 13 residues.

This clonotype turned up a few times. The chain combines TRBV19 with TRBJ1-2; D call uncertain. V was cut by 3 bases and J by 4 bases, with 12 bases left in between. There are 14 residues in the CDR3. The germline CDR1 and CDR2 sequences are LNHDA and SQIVND (reference sequence). CDR3 residues: CASSIGGTPYGYTF. CDR3 DNA: TGTGCCAGTAGTATCGGTGGCACCCCCTATGGCTACACCTTC.

The chain carries TRBV7-8 and TRBJ1-2, with a tentative D call TRBD1 (5 bases). CDR3 length equals 14 residues. Deletions cut 4 bases from V and 8 bases from J, with 17 bases between. Per germline, CDR1 SGHVS and CDR2 FQNEAQ. For the CDR3, the DNA is TGTGCCAGCAGCTGGGCGAGGCAGGGCGGAGGCTACACCTTC. It codes for CASSWARQGGGYTF. Combining the CDR3 with reference TRBV7-8 and TRBJ1-2 gives the whole variable domain GAGVSQSPRYKVAKRGQDVALRCDPISGHVSLFWYQQALGQGPEFLTYFQNEAQLDKSGLPSDRFFAERPEGSVSTLKIQRTQQEDSAVYLCASSWARQGGGYTFGSGTRLTVV.

V gene TRBV2 combines with J gene TRBJ2-3; TRBD2 matches at 13 bases. This CDR3 region has 16 residues. Germline assignment: CDR1 SNHLY and CDR2 FYNNEI. V trimming: 7 bases; J trimming: 3 bases; junction bases outside the gene matches: 7. The CDR3 sequence is CASTRTSGSRTDTQYF. The DNA of the CDR3 is TGTGCCAGCACCAGGACTAGCGGGAGTCGGACAGATACGCAGTATTTT.

This clonotype was counted only a few times. The gene calls are TRBV10-3 and TRBJ2-1, with D possibly being TRBD2 (6 bases). Germline loops: CDR1 ENHRY, CDR2 SYGVKD. V shed 0 bases and J shed 9 bases, with 18 bases lying between them. CDR3 size: 16 residues. For the CDR3, the DNA is TGTGCCATCAGTGAGTCGACGGGACTCCCCGAACCTGAGCAGTTCTTC. Protein product: CAISESTGLPEPEQFF.

The J gene is TRBJ2-3, the V gene TRBV7-8; D is possibly TRBD1 (6 bases). CDR3 length: 15 residues. Trimming took 4 bases from V and 5 from J, leaving 16 bases between them. From germline, CDR1 is SGHVS and CDR2 FQNEAQ. CDR3 region: CASSWLQGLGDTQYF. The DNA for the CDR3 is TGTGCCAGCAGCTGGCTCCAGGGGCTCGGAGATACGCAGTATTTT.